Below, 7 T cell receptor beta chains from the same sample are listed, as sequenced in a study of control samples from healthy donors and cancer patients (dated by TCRdb to about 2020). The library relied on the immunoSEQ multiplex PCR assay. Here the immuneACCESS table is served through TCRdb, limited to in-frame sequences with V and J called. Missing clones are a known gap in these copies; in checked studies unresolved V genes cover under half, and the rest lacks a known reason. Recorded for this sample are more than 95,000 clones; 85% to 95% of them occurred a single time. Clones ranked in the top ten supply roughly 8% of the sample. Material: blood. The receptor set was obtained from a man in his late teens or twenties in good health.

This clone was picked up one time. The chain recombines TRBV27 with TRBJ2-3; 8 bases line up with TRBD2. Looked up from germline, CDR1 is MNHEY and CDR2 is SMNVEV (reference sequence). The CDR3 contains 14 residues. The trim removed 8 bases at V and 4 bases at J, leaving 8 bases unmatched. CDR3 sequence (DNA): TGTGCCAGCTCAAGCGGGAGTGGTGCAGATACGCAGTATTTT. This gives the protein CASSSGSGADTQYF.

V and J are TRBV30 and TRBJ1-1, with D possibly being TRBD1 (5 bases). The CDR3 is 13 amino acids. Trimming took off 5 bases at V and 3 bases at J, with 13 bases between the two ends. Germline values: CDR1 GTSNPN, CDR2 SVGIG (reference sequence). CDR3 sequence: CAWSARAHTEAFF. DNA of the CDR3: TGTGCCTGGTCGGCCAGGGCACACACTGAAGCTTTCTTT.

This chain uses TRBV7-9 with TRBJ2-7; D is unresolved. There are 11 residues in the CDR3. The germline CDR1 and CDR2 sequences are SEHNR and FQNEAQ (reference sequence). Trimming took off 2 bases at V and 3 bases at J, with 2 bases between the two ends. The CDR3: CASSLYYEQYF. The DNA of the CDR3 is TGTGCCAGCAGCTTATACTACGAGCAGTACTTC. The complete variable domain, with remaining parts taken from reference TRBV7-9 and TRBJ2-7, reads DTGVSQNPRHKITKRGQNVTFRCDPISEHNRLYWYRQTLGQGPEFLTYFQNEAQLEKSRLLSDRFSAERPKGSFSTLEIQRTEQGDSAMYLCASSLYYEQYFGPGTRLTVT.

The chain links TRBV27 to TRBJ1-5, with 7 bases that match TRBD1. Germline V lookup: CDR1 MNHEY, CDR2 SMNVEV (reference sequence). The V segment lost 5 bases and the J segment 9 bases; nucleotides outside the gene matches: 7. The CDR3 runs 13 residues. DNA for the CDR3: TGTGCCAGCAGTACCCGAGGGGGCTCGCCCCAGCATTTT. It codes for CASSTRGGSPQHF.

This chain links TRBV30 with TRBJ1-5; tentative D call: TRBD1 (6 bases). Germline loops: CDR1 GTSNPN, CDR2 SVGIG (reference sequence). V was pared by 6 bases and J by 6 bases, with 21 bases between. There are 15 residues in the CDR3. CDR3: CACTDRLRGGQPQHF. For the CDR3, the DNA is TGTGCCTGTACAGACAGACTAAGGGGGGGTCAGCCCCAGCATTTT.

This chain links TRBV19 with TRBJ2-7; 7 bases agree with TRBD2. In germline, CDR1 is LNHDA, CDR2 SQIVND (reference sequence). After removal of 6 bases from V and 0 bases from J, the junction contained 5 bases not matched to a gene. There are 14 residues in the CDR3. As DNA, the CDR3 is TGTGCCAGTAGGGGGAGGGCAAGCTCCTACGAGCAGTACTTC. Translated, it gives CASRGRASSYEQYF.

The rearrangement joins TRBV6-1 to TRBJ1-1, with D unclear. This CDR3 spans 14 amino acids. The germline V and J ends were trimmed by 2 bases and 0 bases, with 7 bases remaining between them. From germline, CDR1 is MNHNS and CDR2 SASEGT. The DNA for the CDR3 is TGTGCCAGCAGTGAACCGGGCCTGAACACTGAAGCTTTCTTT. This codes for CASSEPGLNTEAFF.